This is a list of T cell receptor beta chains from one sample in a study of T cell clonotyping in hematopoietic cell transplantation. Assay: immunoSEQ multiplex PCR; the TCRdb copy retains only in-frame clones and omits some. The sample yields 35,000 to 50,000 clones, 85% seen once. The source material was peripheral blood mononuclear cells, sampled before stem cell transplant. The receptors here all came from a man aged 55 to 70 with acute myeloid leukemia. Some clones in this sample may be carry-over from other donors' samples. Each CDR3 is given with its conserved first and last residue. D genes are given only for firm matches. Size tells how often a clone was seen (once, few, many) or the class of an expanded clone, and some rows leave it out.

J,D,length,V,size,CDR3,DNA
TRBJ1-3,TRBD1,15,TRBV6-5,NA,CASSYDRGSGNTIYF,TGTGCCAGCAGTTACGACAGGGGATCTGGAAACACCATATATTTT
TRBJ1-5,NA,16,TRBV28,NA,CASSDTTRIRNQPQHF,TGTGCCAGCAGCGATACGACCCGAATCCGTAATCAGCCCCAGCATTTT
TRBJ2-3,TRBD1,14,TRBV10-3,NA,CAISEGQDTDTQYF,TGTGCCATCAGTGAGGGACAGGACACAGATACGCAGTATTTT
TRBJ1-2,NA,13,TRBV5-6,NA,CASSLIRAGGYTF,TGTGCCAGCAGCTTGATACGGGCGGGGGGCTACACCTTC
TRBJ1-6,TRBD1,13,TRBV7-2,NA,CASSSRQGLALHF,TGTGCCAGCAGCTCCCGACAGGGACTTGCCCTCCACTTT
TRBJ1-6,NA,12,TRBV19,NA,CASTSENSPLHF,NA
TRBJ1-1,NA,13,TRBV28,NA,CASSLKRYTEAFF,TGTGCCAGCAGTTTGAAACGTTACACTGAAGCTTTCTTT
TRBJ1-6,NA,16,TRBV7-6,NA,CASSLDGGASNSPLHF,TGTGCCAGCAGCTTAGATGGGGGCGCGAGTAATTCACCCCTCCACTTT
TRBJ1-2,TRBD1,13,TRBV7-2,NA,CASSLDRGYGYTF,TGTGCCAGCAGCTTAGACAGGGGGTATGGCTACACCTTC
TRBJ2-2,NA,15,TRBV2,once,CASSLSRANTGELFF,TGTGCCAGCAGTTTGAGCAGGGCGAACACCGGGGAGCTGTTTTTT
TRBJ2-2,TRBD1,16,TRBV7-9,once,CASSVDRALNTGELFF,TGTGCCAGCAGCGTAGACAGGGCCTTAAACACCGGGGAGCTGTTTTTT
TRBJ1-2,NA,16,TRBV10-1,NA,CASSEVRGTPNYGYTF,TGCGCCAGCAGTGAGGTCCGGGGGACACCTAACTATGGCTACACCTTC
TRBJ2-1,NA,13,TRBV29-1,NA,CSVKGEKYNEQFF,TGCAGCGTGAAAGGGGAAAAATACAATGAGCAGTTCTTC
TRBJ2-5,NA,12,TRBV5-1,NA,CASSRTRETQYF,TGCGCCAGCAGCCGCACCCGAGAGACCCAGTACTTC
TRBJ2-5,TRBD1,15,TRBV28,NA,CASSSPGQGQETQYF,TGTGCCAGCAGTTCACCGGGACAGGGGCAAGAGACCCAGTACTTC
TRBJ1-5,NA,16,TRBV28,NA,CASSYKGSGYNQPQHF,TGTGCCAGCAGTTATAAGGGGTCGGGCTACAATCAGCCCCAGCATTTT
TRBJ1-2,TRBD1,16,TRBV5-6,NA,CASSTGLQGASTGYTF,TGTGCCAGCAGCACAGGACTTCAGGGGGCGTCCACTGGCTACACCTTC
TRBJ1-5,NA,14,TRBV7-9,once,CASSPTTRGQPQHF,TGTGCCAGCAGCCCAACTACGAGGGGGCAGCCCCAGCATTTT
TRBJ2-3,TRBD2,13,TRBV6-4,NA,CASSAQGGDTQYF,TGTGCCAGCAGTGCGCAGGGAGGGGATACGCAGTATTTT
TRBJ2-6,NA,16,TRBV5-6,NA,CASSLFLNSGANVLTF,TGTGCCAGCAGCTTGTTCCTGAACTCTGGGGCCAACGTCCTGACTTTC
TRBJ2-7,NA,14,TRBV28,few,CASSLLAASYEQYF,TGTGCCAGCAGTTTATTGGCAGCCTCCTACGAGCAGTACTTC
TRBJ2-5,TRBD2,16,TRBV6-5,NA,CASSYSGLAEQETQYF,TGTGCCAGCAGTTACTCGGGACTAGCGGAACAAGAGACCCAGTACTTC
TRBJ2-3,NA,13,TRBV2,NA,CASTGAGTDTQYF,TGTGCCAGCACAGGGGCGGGCACAGATACGCAGTATTTT
TRBJ1-1,NA,11,TRBV7-8,NA,CASSLSTEAFF,TGTGCCAGCAGCTTAAGTACTGAAGCTTTCTTT
TRBJ2-7,NA,14,TRBV6-5,NA,CASSYSTGRDEQYF,TGTGCCAGCAGTTACTCGACGGGCAGGGATGAGCAGTACTTC
TRBJ1-4,TRBD1,15,TRBV7-8,NA,CASSLGQGNFEKLFF,TGTGCCAGCAGCTTAGGACAGGGAAATTTTGAAAAACTGTTTTTT
TRBJ2-7,TRBD1,14,TRBV2,NA,CARGTGANTYEQYF,TGTGCCAGGGGGACAGGGGCGAACACCTACGAGCAGTACTTC
TRBJ2-1,NA,15,TRBV19,NA,CASSIMAGSYNEQFF,TGTGCCAGTAGTATAATGGCGGGATCCTACAATGAGCAGTTCTTC
TRBJ2-5,NA,12,TRBV6-1,NA,CASSGPQETQYF,TGTGCCAGCAGCGGGCCCCAAGAGACCCAGTACTTC
TRBJ2-7,NA,12,TRBV2,NA,CASNEGGHEQYF,TGTGCCTCCAATGAGGGGGGGCACGAGCAGTACTTC
TRBJ2-7,NA,15,TRBV19,NA,CASSTLQGFSYEQYF,TGTGCCAGTAGTACTCTACAGGGCTTCTCCTACGAGCAGTACTTC
TRBJ1-4,NA,13,TRBV7-9,NA,CAEHGGPNEKLFF,TGTGCCGAACATGGTGGCCCTAATGAAAAACTGTTTTTT
TRBJ2-1,TRBD1,14,TRBV5-1,NA,CASSAGTGYNEQFF,TGCGCCAGCAGCGCCGGGACAGGGTACAATGAGCAGTTCTTC
TRBJ1-5,NA,14,TRBV6-5,NA,CASSSGTTFQPQHF,TGTGCCAGCAGCTCCGGGACGACTTTCCAGCCCCAGCATTTT
TRBJ2-7,NA,12,TRBV30,once,CAGRAGDYEQYF,TGTGCCGGGCGTGCAGGAGACTACGAGCAGTACTTC
TRBJ1-5,TRBD1,12,TRBV29-1,NA,CSVGQGNQPQHF,TGCAGCGTTGGACAGGGGAATCAGCCCCAGCATTTT
TRBJ1-1,NA,12,TRBV30,NA,CAWSVAFSEAFF,TGTGCCTGGAGTGTAGCCTTTTCCGAAGCTTTCTTT
TRBJ2-5,NA,13,TRBV7-3,NA,CASSLTARQTQYF,TGTGCCAGCAGCTTAACTGCTCGACAGACCCAGTACTTC
TRBJ2-7,NA,13,TRBV11-1,NA,CASSLARGYEQYF,TGTGCCAGCAGCTTAGCGCGGGGTTACGAGCAGTACTTC
TRBJ2-7,TRBD1,14,TRBV25-1,NA,CATKGIGQGYEQYF,TGTGCAACCAAAGGAATTGGACAGGGCTACGAGCAGTACTTC
TRBJ1-1,NA,10,TRBV30,NA,CAWSGPRAFF,TGTGCCTGGAGTGGGCCTAGGGCTTTCTTT
TRBJ2-7,NA,13,TRBV4-1,NA,CASSLGKVYEQYF,TGCGCCAGCAGCCTGGGGAAAGTATACGAGCAGTACTTC
TRBJ2-2,TRBD2,16,TRBV7-2,NA,CASSSSSGGYTGELFF,TGTGCCAGCAGCTCATCTAGCGGGGGGTACACCGGGGAGCTGTTTTTT
TRBJ1-5,TRBD1,14,TRBV7-9,NA,CASSTDRGNQPQHF,TGTGCCAGCAGTACGGACAGGGGGAATCAGCCCCAGCATTTT
TRBJ2-5,TRBD2,17,TRBV9,NA,CASSPRGGRGDQETQYF,TGTGCCAGCAGCCCCCGGGGAGGGCGGGGGGACCAAGAGACCCAGTACTTC
TRBJ2-7,TRBD2,18,TRBV4-2,NA,CASSQSSGGTSTGYEQYF,TGTGCCAGCAGCCAAAGTAGCGGGGGAACCTCGACGGGGTACGAGCAGTACTTC
TRBJ1-1,NA,13,TRBV13,few,CASRPGLLTEAFF,TGTGCCAGCAGGCCAGGGCTTCTAACTGAAGCTTTCTTT
TRBJ2-2,TRBD2,17,TRBV27,once,CASSLYSGGPPSGELFF,TGTGCCAGCAGTTTATATAGCGGGGGGCCCCCATCCGGGGAGCTGTTTTTT
TRBJ2-4,NA,13,TRBV11-3,NA,CASSLGAVNIQYF,TGTGCCAGCAGCTTAGGGGCGGTAAACATTCAGTACTTC
TRBJ2-5,NA,14,TRBV5-4,NA,CASSLAGGHETQYF,TGTGCCAGCAGCTTGGCAGGGGGGCACGAGACCCAGTACTTC
TRBJ2-1,TRBD2,16,TRBV5-6,NA,CASSRTSGRPYNEQFF,TGTGCCAGCAGCCGGACTAGCGGGCGACCATACAATGAGCAGTTCTTC
TRBJ1-5,NA,14,TRBV6-4,few,CASSDGGGSQPQHF,TGTGCCAGCAGTGATGGTGGAGGAAGTCAGCCCCAGCATTTT
TRBJ2-5,TRBD2,15,TRBV7-9,few,CASSSSAGVRETQYF,TGTGCCAGCAGCTCCAGTGCGGGGGTTAGAGAGACCCAGTACTTC
TRBJ1-1,TRBD1,17,TRBV7-3,NA,CASLKAPGTGMNTEAFF,TGTGCCAGCCTTAAAGCTCCCGGGACAGGGATGAACACTGAAGCTTTCTTT